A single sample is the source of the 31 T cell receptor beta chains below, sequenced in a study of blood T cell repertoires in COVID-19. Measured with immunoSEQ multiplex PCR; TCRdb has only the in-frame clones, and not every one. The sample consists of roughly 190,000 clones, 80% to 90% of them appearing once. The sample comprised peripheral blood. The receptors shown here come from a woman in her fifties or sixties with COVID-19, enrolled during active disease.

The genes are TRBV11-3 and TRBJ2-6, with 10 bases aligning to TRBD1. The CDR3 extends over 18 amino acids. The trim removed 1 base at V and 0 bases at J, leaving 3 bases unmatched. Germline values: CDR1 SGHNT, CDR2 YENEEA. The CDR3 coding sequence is TGTGCCAGCAGCTTAGGGGGACAGGGGCTCTCTGGGGCCAACGTCCTGACTTTC. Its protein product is CASSLGGQGLSGANVLTF.

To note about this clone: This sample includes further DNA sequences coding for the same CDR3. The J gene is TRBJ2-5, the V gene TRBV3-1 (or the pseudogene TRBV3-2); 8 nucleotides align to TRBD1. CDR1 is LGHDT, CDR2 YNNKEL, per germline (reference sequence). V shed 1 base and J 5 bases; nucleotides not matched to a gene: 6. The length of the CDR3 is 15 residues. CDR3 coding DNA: TGTGCCAGCAGCCAAGCCTCAGGGGGCGGGGAGACCCAGTACTTC. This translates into CASSQASGGGETQYF.

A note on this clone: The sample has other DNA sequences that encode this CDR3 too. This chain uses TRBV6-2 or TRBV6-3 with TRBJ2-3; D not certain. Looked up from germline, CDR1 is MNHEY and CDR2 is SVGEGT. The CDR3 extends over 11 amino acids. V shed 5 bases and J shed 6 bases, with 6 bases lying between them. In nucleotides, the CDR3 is TGTGCCAGCAGTCTCGTGGATACGCAGTATTTT. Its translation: CASSLVDTQYF.

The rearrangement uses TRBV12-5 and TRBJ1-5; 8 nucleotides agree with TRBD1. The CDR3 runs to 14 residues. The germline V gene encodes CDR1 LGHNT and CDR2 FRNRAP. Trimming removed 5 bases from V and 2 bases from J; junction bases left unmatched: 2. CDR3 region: CASGTGGGNQPQHF. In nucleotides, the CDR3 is TGTGCTAGTGGTACAGGGGGTGGCAATCAGCCCCAGCATTTT. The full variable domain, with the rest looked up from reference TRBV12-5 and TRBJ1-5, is DARVTQTPRHKVTEMGQEVTMRCQPILGHNTVFWYRQTMMQGLELLAYFRNRAPLDDSGMPKDRFSAEMPDATLATLKIQPSEPRDSAVYFCASGTGGGNQPQHFGDGTRLSIL.

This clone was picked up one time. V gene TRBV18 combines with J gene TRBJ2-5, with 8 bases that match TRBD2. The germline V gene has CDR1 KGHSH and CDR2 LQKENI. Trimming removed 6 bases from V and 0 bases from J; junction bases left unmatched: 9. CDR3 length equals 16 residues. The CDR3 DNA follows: TGTGCCAGCTCGTATTTTTTAGCGGGGCACCAAGAGACCCAGTACTTC. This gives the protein CASSYFLAGHQETQYF.

CDR3 sequence: CAIAGMDTQYF. The CDR3 nucleotides read TGTGCCATCGCGGGGATGGATACGCAGTATTTT. The J gene is TRBJ2-3, the V gene TRBV10-3; tentative D call: TRBD2 (6 bases). The CDR3 runs 11 residues. V lost 8 bases and J lost 6, with 9 bases in between. The germline V gene encodes CDR1 ENHRY and CDR2 SYGVKD.

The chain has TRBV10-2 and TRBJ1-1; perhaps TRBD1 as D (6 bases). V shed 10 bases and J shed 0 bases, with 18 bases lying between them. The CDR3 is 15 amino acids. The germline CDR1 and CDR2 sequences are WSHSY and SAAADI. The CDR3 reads CATGTGLGLNTEAFF. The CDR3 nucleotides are TGCGCCACCGGCACAGGGTTGGGACTGAACACTGAAGCTTTCTTT.

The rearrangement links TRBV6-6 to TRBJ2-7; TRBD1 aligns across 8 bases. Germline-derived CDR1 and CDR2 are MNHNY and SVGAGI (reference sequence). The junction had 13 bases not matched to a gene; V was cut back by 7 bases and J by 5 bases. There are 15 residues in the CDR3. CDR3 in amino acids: CASTRNQDRVHEQYF. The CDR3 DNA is TGTGCCAGCACCAGAAACCAGGACAGGGTGCACGAGCAGTACTTC.

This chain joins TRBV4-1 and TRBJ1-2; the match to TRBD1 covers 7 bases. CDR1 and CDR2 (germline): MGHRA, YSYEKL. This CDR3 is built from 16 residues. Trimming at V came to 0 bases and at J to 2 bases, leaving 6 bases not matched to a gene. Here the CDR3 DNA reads TGCGCCAGCAGCCAAGAGGTGGGCAGGGGGAACTATGGCTACACCTTC. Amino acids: CASSQEVGRGNYGYTF.

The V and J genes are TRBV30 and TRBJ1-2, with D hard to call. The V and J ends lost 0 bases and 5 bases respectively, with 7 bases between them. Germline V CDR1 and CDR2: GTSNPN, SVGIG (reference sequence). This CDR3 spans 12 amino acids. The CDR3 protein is CAWSVTSYGYTF. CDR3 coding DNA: TGTGCCTGGAGTGTAACCAGTTATGGCTACACCTTC.

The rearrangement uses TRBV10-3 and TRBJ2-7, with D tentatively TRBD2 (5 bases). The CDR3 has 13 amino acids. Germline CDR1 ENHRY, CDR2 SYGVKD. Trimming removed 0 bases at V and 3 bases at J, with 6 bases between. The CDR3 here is CAISESRDYEQYF. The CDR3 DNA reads TGTGCCATCAGTGAGTCGAGGGACTACGAGCAGTACTTC.

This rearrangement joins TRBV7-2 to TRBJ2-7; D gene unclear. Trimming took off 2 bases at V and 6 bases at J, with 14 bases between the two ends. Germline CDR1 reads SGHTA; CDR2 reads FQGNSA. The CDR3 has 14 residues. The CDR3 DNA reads TGTGCCAGCAGCTTAAGTGGTGACTTAGGCGAGCAGTACTTC. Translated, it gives CASSLSGDLGEQYF.

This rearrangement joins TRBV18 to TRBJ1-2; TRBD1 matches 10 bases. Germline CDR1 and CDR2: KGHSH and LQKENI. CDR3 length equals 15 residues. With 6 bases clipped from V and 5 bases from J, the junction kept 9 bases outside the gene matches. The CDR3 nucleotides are TGTGCCAGCTCGCAATATGGGACAGGGGTATATGGCTACACCTTC. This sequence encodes CASSQYGTGVYGYTF.

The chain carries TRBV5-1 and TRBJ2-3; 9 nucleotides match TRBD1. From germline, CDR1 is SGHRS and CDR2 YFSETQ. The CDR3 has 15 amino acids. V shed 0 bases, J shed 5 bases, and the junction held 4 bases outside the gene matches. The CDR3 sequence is CASSLVGTGQDTQYF. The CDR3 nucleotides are TGCGCCAGCAGCTTGGTGGGGACAGGGCAAGATACGCAGTATTTT.

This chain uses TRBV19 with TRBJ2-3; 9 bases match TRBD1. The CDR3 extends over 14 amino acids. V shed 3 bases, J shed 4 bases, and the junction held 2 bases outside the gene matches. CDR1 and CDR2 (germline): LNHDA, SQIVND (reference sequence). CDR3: CASSIDRGADTQYF. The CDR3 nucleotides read TGTGCCAGTAGTATTGACAGGGGGGCAGATACGCAGTATTTT. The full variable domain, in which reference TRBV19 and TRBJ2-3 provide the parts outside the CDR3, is DGGITQSPKYLFRKEGQNVTLSCEQNLNHDAMYWYRQDPGQGLRLIYYSQIVNDFQKGDIAEGYSVSREKKESFPLTVTSAQKNPTAFYLCASSIDRGADTQYFGPGTRLTVL.

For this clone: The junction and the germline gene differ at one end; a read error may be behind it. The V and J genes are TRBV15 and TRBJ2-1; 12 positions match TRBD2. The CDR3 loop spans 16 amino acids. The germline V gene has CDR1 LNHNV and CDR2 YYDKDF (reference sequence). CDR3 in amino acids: CATSRGGLAGYSEQFF. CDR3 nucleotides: TGTGCCACCAGCAGAGGAGGACTAGCGGGATACAGTGAGCAGTTCTTC.

The CDR3 coding sequence is TGTGCCAGCAGTCCGGGGACTAGCGGGAGGTCCTACAATGAGCAGTTCTTC. It codes for CASSPGTSGRSYNEQFF. The chain uses TRBV28 and TRBJ2-1; 15 positions agree with TRBD2. The CDR3 totals 17 residues. Germline V gives CDR1 MDHEN, CDR2 SYDVKM. Trimming took 5 bases from V and 1 from J; bases not matched to a gene: 3.

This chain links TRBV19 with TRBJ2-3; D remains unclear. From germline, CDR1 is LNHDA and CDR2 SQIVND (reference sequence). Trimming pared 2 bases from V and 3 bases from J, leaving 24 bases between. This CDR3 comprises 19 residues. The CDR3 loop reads CASSISVRITTRRTDTQYF. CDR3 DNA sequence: TGTGCCAGTAGTATAAGTGTCAGGATTACAACACGAAGGACAGATACGCAGTATTTT.

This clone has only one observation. CDR3 nucleotides: TGCGCCAGCAGCCAAGGTGGGGCCTCCATATCCACAGATACGCAGTATTTT. Translation gives CASSQGGASISTDTQYF. The chain employs TRBV4-1 and TRBJ2-3, with TRBD1 as a possible D gene (5 bases). The V end was cut by 1 base, the J end by 2 bases, with 16 bases between. Per germline, CDR1 MGHRA and CDR2 YSYEKL. The CDR3 has 17 amino acids.

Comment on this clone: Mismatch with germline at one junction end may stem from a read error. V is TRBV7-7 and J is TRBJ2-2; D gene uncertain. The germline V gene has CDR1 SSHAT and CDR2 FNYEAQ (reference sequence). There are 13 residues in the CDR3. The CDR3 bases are TGTGCTAGCAGCTCCCCGGGCACCGGGGAGCTGTTTTTT. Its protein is CASSSPGTGELFF.

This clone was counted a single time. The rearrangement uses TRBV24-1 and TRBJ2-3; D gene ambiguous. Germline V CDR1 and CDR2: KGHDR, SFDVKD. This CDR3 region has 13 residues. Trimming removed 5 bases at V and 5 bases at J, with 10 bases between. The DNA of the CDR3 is TGTGCCACCAGTGGCCCCCCGGTAGATACGCAGTATTTT. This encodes CATSGPPVDTQYF.

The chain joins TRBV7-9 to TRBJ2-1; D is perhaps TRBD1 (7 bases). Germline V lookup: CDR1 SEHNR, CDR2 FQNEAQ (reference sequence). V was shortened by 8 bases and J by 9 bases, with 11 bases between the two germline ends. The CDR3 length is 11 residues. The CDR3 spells CASPQGGEQFF. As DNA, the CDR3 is TGTGCCAGCCCGCAGGGGGGTGAGCAGTTCTTC.

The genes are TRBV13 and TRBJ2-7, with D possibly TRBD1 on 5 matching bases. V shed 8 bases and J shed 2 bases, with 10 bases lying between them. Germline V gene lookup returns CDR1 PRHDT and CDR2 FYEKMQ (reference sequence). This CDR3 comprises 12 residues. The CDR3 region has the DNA TGTGCCAGCTCTTTACAGGCCTACGAGCAGTACTTC. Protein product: CASSLQAYEQYF.

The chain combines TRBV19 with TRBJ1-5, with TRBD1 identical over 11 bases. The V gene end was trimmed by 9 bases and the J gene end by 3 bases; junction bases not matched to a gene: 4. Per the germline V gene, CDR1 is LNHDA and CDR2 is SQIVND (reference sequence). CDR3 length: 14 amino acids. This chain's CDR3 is CASRTGGNNQPQHF. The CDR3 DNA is TGTGCCAGCCGGACAGGGGGCAACAATCAGCCCCAGCATTTT.

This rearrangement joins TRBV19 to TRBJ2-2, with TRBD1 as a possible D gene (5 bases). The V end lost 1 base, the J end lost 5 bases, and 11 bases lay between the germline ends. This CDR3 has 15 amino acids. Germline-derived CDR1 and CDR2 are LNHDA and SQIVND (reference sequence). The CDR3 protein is CASSIVQGRTGELFF. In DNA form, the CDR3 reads TGTGCCAGTAGTATAGTCCAGGGTCGAACCGGGGAGCTGTTTTTT.

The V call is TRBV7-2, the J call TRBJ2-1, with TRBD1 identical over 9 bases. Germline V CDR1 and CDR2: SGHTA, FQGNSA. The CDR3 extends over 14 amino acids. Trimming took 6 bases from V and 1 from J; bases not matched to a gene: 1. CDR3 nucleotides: TGTGCCAGCAGGGGGACAGGGTCCTACAATGAGCAGTTCTTC. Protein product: CASRGTGSYNEQFF.

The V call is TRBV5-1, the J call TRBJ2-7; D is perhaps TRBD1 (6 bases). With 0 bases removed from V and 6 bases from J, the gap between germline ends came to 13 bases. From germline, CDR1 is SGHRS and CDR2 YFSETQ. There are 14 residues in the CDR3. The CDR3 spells CASSLAGGSAEQYF. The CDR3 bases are TGCGCCAGCAGCTTGGCTGGGGGCTCGGCCGAGCAGTACTTC.

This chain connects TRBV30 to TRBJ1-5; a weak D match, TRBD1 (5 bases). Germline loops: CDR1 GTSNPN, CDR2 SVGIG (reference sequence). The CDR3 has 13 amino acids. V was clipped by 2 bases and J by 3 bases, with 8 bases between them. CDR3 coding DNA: TGTGCCTGGAGTCGGGACTCCAATCAGCCCCAGCATTTT. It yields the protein CAWSRDSNQPQHF.

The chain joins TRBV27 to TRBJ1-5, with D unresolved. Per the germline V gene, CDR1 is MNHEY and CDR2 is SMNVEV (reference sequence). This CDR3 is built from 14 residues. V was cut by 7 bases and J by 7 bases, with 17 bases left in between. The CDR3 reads CASKEVAGLQPQHF. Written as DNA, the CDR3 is TGTGCCAGCAAGGAAGTGGCGGGCTTGCAGCCCCAGCATTTT.

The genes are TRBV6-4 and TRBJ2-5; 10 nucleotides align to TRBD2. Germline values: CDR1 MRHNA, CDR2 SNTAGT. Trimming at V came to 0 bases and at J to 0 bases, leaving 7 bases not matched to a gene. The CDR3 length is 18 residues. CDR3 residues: CASSDSWTSGVYQETQYF. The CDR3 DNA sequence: TGTGCCAGCAGTGACTCCTGGACTAGCGGAGTGTACCAAGAGACCCAGTACTTC.

The CDR3 loop is CASRGTGQDQPQHF. In DNA, the CDR3 is TGTGCCAGTAGGGGAACGGGACAGGATCAGCCCCAGCATTTT. The rearrangement joins TRBV19 to TRBJ1-5; TRBD1 aligns across 8 bases. Germline values: CDR1 LNHDA, CDR2 SQIVND (reference sequence). V shed 6 bases, J shed 5 bases, and the junction held 6 bases outside the gene matches. The CDR3 is 14 residues long.